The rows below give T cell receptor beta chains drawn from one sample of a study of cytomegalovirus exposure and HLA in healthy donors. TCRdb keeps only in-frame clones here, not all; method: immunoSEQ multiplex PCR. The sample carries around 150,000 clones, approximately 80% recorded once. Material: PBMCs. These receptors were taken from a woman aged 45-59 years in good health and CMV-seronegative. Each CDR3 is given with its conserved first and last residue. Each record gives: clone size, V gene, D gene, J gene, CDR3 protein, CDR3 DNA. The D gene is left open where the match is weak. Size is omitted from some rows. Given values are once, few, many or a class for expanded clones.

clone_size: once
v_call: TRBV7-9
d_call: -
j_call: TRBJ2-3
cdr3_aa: CASSTGRADTQYF
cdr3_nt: TGTGCCAGCAGTACAGGGCGTGCAGATACGCAGTATTTT

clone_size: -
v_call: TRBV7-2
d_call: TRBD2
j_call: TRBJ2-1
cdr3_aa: CASSFGLATYNEQFF
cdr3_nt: TGTGCCAGCAGCTTCGGACTAGCAACTTACAATGAGCAGTTCTTC

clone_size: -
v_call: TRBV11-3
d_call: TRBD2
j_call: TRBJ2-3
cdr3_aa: CASSLNSGGAGDTQYF
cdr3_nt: TGTGCCAGCAGCTTGAATAGCGGGGGGGCAGGGGATACGCAGTATTTT

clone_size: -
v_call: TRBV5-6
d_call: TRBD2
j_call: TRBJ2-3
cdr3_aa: CASSLLAGPTDTQYF
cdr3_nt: TGTGCCAGCAGCTTACTAGCGGGGCCCACAGATACGCAGTATTTT

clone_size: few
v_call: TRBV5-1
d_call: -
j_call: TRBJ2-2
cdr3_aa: CASKGGSISSTLGGELFF
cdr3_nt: TGCGCCAGCAAGGGGGGGTCAATCTCCTCAACATTAGGCGGGGAGCTGTTTTTT

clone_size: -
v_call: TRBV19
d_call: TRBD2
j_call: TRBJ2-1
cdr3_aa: CASSIGGSIYEQFF
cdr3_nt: TGTGCCAGTAGTATCGGGGGGTCGATATATGAGCAGTTCTTC

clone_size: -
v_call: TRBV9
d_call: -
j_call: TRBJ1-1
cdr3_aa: CASSVGAGEAFF
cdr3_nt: TGTGCCAGCAGCGTAGGAGCGGGTGAAGCTTTCTTT

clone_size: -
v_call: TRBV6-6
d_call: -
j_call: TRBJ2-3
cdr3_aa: CASSLPETVGTDTQYF
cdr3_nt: TGTGCCAGCAGCCTCCCCGAAACGGTGGGCACAGATACGCAGTATTTT

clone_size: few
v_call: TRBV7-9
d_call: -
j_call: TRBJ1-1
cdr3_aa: CASRLTGNTEAFF
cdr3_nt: TGTGCCAGCAGACTTACAGGGAACACTGAAGCTTTCTTT

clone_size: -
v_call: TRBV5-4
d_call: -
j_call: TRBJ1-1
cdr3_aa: CASSPESGSPSTEAFF
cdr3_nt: TGTGCCAGCAGCCCGGAGTCCGGGTCCCCTAGCACTGAAGCTTTCTTT

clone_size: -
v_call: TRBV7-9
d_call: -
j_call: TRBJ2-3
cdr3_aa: CASSPTRGKDTQYF
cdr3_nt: TGTGCCAGCAGCCCCACTAGAGGGAAAGATACGCAGTATTTT

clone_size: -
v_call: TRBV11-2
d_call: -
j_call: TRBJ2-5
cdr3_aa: CASSLDPTGPPQETQYF
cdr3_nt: TGTGCCAGCAGCTTAGATCCTACAGGGCCTCCACAAGAGACCCAGTACTTC

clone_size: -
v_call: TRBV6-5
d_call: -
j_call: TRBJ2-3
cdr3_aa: CASRPRGLLVDTQYF
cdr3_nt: TGTGCCAGCAGACCCCGAGGCCTTCTAGTTGATACGCAGTATTTT

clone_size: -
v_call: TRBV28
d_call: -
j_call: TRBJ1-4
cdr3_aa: CASTGRDTHREKLFF
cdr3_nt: TGTGCCAGCACGGGCCGGGACACGCATAGGGAAAAACTGTTTTTT

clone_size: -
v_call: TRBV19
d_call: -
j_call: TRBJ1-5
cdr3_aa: CASSSRRNNQPQHF
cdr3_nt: TGTGCCAGTAGTTCAAGGCGGAACAATCAGCCCCAGCATTTT

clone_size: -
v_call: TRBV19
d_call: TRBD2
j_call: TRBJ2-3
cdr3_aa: CASKHSGGRNTDTQYF
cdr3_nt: TGTGCCAGTAAGCACTCGGGGGGGCGGAACACAGATACGCAGTATTTT

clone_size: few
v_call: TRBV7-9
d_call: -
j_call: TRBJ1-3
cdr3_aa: CSSSLIEAIYF
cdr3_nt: TGTTCCAGCAGCTTAATAGAGGCCATATATTTT

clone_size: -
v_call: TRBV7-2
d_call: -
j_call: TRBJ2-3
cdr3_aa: CASSLRTVTQYF
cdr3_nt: TGTGCCAGCAGCCTACGGACAGTCACGCAGTATTTT

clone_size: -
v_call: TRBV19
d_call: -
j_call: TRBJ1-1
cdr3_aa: CASSIQGLNTEAFF
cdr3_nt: TGTGCCAGTAGTATTCAGGGTTTGAACACTGAAGCTTTCTTT

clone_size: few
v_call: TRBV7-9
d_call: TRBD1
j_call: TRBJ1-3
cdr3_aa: CASSSETGNTGNTIYF
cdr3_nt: TGTGCCAGCAGCTCAGAGACAGGGAATACTGGAAACACCATATATTTT

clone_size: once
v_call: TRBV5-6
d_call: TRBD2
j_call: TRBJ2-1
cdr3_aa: CASSFGLAGGPIHYNEQFF
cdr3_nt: TGTGCCAGCAGCTTCGGGCTAGCGGGGGGGCCTATTCACTACAATGAGCAGTTCTTC

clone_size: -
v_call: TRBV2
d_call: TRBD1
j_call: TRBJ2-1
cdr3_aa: CASIRLLPGQGHNEQFF
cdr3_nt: TGTGCCAGCATTCGTTTACTTCCGGGACAGGGCCACAATGAGCAGTTCTTC

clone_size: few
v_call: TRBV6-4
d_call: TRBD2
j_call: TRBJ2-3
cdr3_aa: CASSDSRGGGSDTQYF
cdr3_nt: TGTGCCAGCAGTGACTCGCGCGGGGGGGGTTCGGATACGCAGTATTTT

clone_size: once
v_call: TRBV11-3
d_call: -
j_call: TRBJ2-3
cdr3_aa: CASSPRGGSTDTQYF
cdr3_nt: TGTGCCAGCAGCCCAAGGGGTGGCAGCACAGATACGCAGTATTTT

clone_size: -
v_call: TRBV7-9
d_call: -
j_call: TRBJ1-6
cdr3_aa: CASSLGGGNNSPLHF
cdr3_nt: TGTGCCAGCAGCTTAGGGGGCGGAAATAATTCACCCCTCCACTTT

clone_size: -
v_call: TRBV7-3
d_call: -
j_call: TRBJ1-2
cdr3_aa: CASSLAAGSSGYTF
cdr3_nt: TGTGCCAGCAGCTTAGCGGCGGGGTCGAGTGGCTACACCTTC

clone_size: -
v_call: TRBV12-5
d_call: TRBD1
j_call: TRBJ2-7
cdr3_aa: CASGGGTGRYEQYF
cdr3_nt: TGTGCTAGTGGTGGGGGGACAGGGAGGTACGAGCAGTACTTC

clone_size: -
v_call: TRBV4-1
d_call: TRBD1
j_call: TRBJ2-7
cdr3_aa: CASSQGQGGTYEQYF
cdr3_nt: TGCGCCAGCAGCCAGGGACAGGGGGGGACCTACGAGCAGTACTTC

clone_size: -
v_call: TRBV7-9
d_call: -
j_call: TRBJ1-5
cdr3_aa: CASSLDQGGNQPQHF
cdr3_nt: TGTGCCAGCAGCCTGGACCAAGGGGGCAATCAGCCCCAGCATTTT

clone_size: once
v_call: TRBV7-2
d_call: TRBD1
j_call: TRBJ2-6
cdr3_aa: CAKDRTGGSGANVLTF
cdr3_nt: TGTGCCAAGGATCGGACAGGGGGCTCTGGGGCCAACGTCCTGACTTTC

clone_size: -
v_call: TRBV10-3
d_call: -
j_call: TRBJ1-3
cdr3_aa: CAISNRANSGAGNTIYF
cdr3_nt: TGTGCCATCAGTAACAGGGCCAACTCAGGAGCTGGAAACACCATATATTTT

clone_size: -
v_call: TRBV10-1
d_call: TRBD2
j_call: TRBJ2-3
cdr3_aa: CATGTSGGSSRDTQYF
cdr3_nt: TGCGCCACCGGGACTAGCGGGGGTTCGAGTAGAGATACGCAGTATTTT

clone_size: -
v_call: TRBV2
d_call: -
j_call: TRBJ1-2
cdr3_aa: CASSVSGQTGYGYTF
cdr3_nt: TGTGCCAGCAGTGTGTCAGGACAGACGGGGTATGGCTACACCTTC

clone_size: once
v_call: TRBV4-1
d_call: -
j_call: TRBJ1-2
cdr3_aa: CASSQDIAGVSYGYTF
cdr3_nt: TGCGCCAGCAGCCAAGATATCGCAGGCGTCTCCTATGGCTACACCTTC

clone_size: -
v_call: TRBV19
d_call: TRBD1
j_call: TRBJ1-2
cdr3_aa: CASTRTGTGDGNYGYTF
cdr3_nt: TGTGCCAGTACCCGAACCGGGACAGGGGACGGTAACTATGGCTACACCTTC

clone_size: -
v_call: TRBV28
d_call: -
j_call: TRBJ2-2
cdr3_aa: CASTLGPNTGELFF
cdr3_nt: TGTGCCAGCACTTTAGGCCCGAACACCGGGGAGCTGTTTTTT

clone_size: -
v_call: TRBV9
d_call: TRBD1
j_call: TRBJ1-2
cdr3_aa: CASSVVARDRAYGYTF
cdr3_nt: TGTGCCAGCAGCGTAGTCGCCCGGGACAGGGCTTATGGCTACACCTTC

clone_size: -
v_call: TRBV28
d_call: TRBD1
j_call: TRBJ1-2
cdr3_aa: CASSSPSQGARGYTF
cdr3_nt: TGTGCCAGCAGTTCTCCTTCGCAGGGGGCGCGTGGCTACACCTTC

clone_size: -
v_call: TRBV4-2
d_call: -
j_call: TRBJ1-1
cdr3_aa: CASSQDTAVRAFF
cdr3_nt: TGTGCCAGCAGCCAAGACACGGCGGTGAGAGCTTTCTTT

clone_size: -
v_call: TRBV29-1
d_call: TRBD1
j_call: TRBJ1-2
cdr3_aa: CSVARTGGDGYTF
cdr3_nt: TGCAGCGTTGCTCGGACAGGGGGAGATGGCTACACCTTC

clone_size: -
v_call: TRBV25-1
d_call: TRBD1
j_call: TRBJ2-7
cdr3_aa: CASSDPGGISYEQYF
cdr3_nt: TGTGCCAGCAGTGACCCAGGGGGTATTTCCTACGAGCAGTACTTC

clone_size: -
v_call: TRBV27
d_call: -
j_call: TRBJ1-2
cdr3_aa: CASSLGARGYGYTF
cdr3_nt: TGTGCCAGCAGTTTGGGGGCTAGAGGCTATGGCTACACCTTC

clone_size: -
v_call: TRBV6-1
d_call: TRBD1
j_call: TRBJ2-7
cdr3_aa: CASREDRGASYEQYF
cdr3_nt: TGTGCCAGCAGAGAGGACAGGGGCGCTTCCTACGAGCAGTACTTC

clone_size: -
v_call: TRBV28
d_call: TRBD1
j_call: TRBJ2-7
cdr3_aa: CASSPGQAAYEQYF
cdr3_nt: TGTGCCAGCAGCCCGGGACAGGCTGCCTACGAGCAGTACTTC